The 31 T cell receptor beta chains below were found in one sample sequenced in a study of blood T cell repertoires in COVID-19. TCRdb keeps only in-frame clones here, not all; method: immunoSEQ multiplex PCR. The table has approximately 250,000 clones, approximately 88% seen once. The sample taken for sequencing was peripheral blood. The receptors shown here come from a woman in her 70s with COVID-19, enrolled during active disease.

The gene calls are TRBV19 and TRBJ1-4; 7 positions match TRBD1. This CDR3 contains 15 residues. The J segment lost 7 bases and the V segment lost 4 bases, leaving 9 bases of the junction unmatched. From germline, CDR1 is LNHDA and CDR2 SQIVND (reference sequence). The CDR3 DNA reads TGTGCCAGTAGTACCACAGGGGAGTATAGTGAAAAACTGTTTTTT. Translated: CASSTTGEYSEKLFF.

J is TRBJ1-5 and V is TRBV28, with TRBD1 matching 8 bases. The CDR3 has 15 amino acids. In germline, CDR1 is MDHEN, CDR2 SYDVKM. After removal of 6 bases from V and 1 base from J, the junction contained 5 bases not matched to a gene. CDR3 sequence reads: CASSHDRGSNQPQHF. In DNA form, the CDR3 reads TGTGCCAGCAGCCATGACAGGGGAAGCAATCAGCCCCAGCATTTT.

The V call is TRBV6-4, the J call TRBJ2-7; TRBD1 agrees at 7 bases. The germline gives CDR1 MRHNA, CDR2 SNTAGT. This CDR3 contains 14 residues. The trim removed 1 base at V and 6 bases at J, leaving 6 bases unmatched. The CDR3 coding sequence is TGTGCCAGCAGTGACTACGAGGGGGCGGTCGAGCAGTACTTC. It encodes CASSDYEGAVEQYF.

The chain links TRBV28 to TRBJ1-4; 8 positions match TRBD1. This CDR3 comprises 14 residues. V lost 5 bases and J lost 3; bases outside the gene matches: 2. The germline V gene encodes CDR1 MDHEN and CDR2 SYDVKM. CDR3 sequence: CASSTGGPNEKLFF. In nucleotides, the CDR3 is TGTGCCAGCAGTACAGGGGGACCTAATGAAAAACTGTTTTTT.

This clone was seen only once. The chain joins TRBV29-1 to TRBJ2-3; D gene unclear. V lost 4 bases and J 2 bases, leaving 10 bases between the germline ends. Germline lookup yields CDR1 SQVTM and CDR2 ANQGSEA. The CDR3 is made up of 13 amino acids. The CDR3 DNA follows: TGCAGCGTTGGCAGATTATTCACAGATACGCAGTATTTT. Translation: CSVGRLFTDTQYF.

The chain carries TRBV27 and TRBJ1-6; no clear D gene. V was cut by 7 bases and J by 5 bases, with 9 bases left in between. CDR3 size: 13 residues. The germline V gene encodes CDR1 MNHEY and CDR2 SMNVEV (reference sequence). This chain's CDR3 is CASTYRNNSPLHF. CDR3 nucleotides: TGTGCCAGCACTTACAGAAATAATTCACCCCTCCACTTT.

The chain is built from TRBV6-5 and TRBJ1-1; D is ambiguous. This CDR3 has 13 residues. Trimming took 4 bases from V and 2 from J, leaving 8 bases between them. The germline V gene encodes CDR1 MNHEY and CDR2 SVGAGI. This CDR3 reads CASSFDINTEAFF. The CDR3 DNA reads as TGTGCCAGCAGTTTTGACATTAACACTGAAGCTTTCTTT.

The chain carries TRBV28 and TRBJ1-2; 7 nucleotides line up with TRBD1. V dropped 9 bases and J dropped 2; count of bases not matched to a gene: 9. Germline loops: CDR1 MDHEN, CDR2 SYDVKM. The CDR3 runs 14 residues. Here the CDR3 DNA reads TGTGCCAGTTTTCAGGGGGTTACGAACTATGGCTACACCTTC. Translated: CASFQGVTNYGYTF.

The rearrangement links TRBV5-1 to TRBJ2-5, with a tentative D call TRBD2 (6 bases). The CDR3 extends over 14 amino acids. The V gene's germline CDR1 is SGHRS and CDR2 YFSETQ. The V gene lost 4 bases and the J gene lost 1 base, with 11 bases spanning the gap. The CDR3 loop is CASSPGLAQETQYF. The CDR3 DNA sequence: TGCGCCAGCAGCCCGGGACTCGCCCAAGAGACCCAGTACTTC.

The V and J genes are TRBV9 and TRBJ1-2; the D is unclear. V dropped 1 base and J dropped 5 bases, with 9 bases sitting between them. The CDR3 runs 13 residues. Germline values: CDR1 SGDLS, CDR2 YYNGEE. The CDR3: CASSVTGAYGYTF. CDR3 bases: TGTGCCAGCAGCGTAACGGGTGCTTATGGCTACACCTTC.

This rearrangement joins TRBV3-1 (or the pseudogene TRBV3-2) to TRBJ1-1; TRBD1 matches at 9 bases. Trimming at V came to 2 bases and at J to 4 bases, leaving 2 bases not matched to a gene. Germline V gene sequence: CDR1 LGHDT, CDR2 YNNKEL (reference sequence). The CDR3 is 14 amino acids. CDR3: CASSQLTGGTEAFF. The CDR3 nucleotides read TGTGCCAGCAGCCAACTGACAGGGGGCACTGAAGCTTTCTTT.

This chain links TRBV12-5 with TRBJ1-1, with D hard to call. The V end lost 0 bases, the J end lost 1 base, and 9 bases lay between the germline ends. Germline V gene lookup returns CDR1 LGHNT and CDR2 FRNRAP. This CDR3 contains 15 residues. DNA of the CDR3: TGTGCTAGTGGTTTGGTCCAGGCGAGGAACACTGAAGCTTTCTTT. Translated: CASGLVQARNTEAFF.

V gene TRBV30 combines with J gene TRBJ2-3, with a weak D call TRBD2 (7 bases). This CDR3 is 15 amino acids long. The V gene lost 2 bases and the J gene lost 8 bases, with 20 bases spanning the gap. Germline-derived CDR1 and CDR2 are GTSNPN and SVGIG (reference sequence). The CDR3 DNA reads TGTGCCTGGAGTTTTGAGGGAGGGGGTTTCGGTACGCAGTATTTT. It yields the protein CAWSFEGGGFGTQYF.

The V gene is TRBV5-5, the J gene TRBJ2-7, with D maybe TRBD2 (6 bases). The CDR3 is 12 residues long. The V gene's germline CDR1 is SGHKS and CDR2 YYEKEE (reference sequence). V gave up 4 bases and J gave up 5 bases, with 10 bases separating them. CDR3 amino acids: CASSRGWDEQYF. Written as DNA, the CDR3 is TGTGCCAGCAGCCGGGGGTGGGACGAGCAGTACTTC.

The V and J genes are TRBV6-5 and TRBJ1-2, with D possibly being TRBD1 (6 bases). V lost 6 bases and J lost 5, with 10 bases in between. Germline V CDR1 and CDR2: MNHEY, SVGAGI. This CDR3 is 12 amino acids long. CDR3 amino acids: CASSRTGYGYTF. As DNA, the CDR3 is TGTGCCAGCAGCCGTACAGGGTATGGCTACACCTTC.

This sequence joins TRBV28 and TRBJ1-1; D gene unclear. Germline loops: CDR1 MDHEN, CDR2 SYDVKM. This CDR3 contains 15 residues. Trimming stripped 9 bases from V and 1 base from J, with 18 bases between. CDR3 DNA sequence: TGTGCCAGTACCGCAACGGGTAAAACGAACACTGAAGCTTTCTTT. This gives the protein CASTATGKTNTEAFF.

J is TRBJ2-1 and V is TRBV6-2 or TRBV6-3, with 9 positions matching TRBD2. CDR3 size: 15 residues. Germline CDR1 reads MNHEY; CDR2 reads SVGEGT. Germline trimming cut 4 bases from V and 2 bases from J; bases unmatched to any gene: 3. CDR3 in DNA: TGTGCCAGCAGTTCGGGCGGGAGGGCCTACAATGAGCAGTTCTTC. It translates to CASSSGGRAYNEQFF.

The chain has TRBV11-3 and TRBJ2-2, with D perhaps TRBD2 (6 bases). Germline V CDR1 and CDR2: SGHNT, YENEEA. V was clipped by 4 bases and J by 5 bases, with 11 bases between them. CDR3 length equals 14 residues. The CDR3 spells CASSSGRGTGELFF. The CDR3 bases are TGTGCCAGCAGCTCCGGGAGAGGGACCGGGGAGCTGTTTTTT.

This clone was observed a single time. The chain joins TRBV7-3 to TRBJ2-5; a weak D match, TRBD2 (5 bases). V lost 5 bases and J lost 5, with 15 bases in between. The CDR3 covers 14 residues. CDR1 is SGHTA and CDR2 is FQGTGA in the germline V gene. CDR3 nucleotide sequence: TGTGCCAGCAGCCCGACGGGGTGGTCGGAGACCCAGTACTTC. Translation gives CASSPTGWSETQYF.

CDR3 loop: CASGQGGLLGGNTEAFF. For the CDR3, the DNA is TGTGCCAGCGGTCAAGGGGGCTTGTTAGGAGGGAACACTGAAGCTTTCTTT. J is TRBJ1-1 and V is TRBV5-5; 7 bases agree with TRBD1. This CDR3 comprises 17 residues. CDR1 SGHKS and CDR2 YYEKEE come from the germline V gene (reference sequence). The V gene end was trimmed by 7 bases and the J gene end by 1 base; junction bases not matched to a gene: 16.

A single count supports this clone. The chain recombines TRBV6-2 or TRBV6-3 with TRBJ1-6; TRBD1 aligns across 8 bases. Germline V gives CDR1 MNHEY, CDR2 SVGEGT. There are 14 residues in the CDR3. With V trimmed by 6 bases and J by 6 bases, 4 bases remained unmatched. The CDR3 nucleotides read TGTGCCAGCAGCCCCGACAGGGGTAATTCACCCCTCCACTTT. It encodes CASSPDRGNSPLHF.

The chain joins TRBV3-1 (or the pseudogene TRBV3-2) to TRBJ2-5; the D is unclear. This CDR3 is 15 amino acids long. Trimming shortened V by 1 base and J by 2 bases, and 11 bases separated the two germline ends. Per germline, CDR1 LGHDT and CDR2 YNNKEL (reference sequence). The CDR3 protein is CASSQGAPIQETQYF. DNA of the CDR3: TGTGCCAGCAGCCAAGGAGCCCCGATACAAGAGACCCAGTACTTC.

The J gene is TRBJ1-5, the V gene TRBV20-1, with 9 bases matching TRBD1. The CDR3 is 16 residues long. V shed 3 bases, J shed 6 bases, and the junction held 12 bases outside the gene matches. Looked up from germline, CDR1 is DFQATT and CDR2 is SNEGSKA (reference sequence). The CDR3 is CSASSSIQGAAQPQHF. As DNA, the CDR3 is TGCAGTGCTAGTTCTTCTATACAGGGGGCGGCTCAGCCCCAGCATTTT.

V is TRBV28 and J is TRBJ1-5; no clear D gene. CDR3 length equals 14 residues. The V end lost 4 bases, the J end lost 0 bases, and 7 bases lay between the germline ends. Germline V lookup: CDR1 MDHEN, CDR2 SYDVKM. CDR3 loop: CASSYGNSNQPQHF. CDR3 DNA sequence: TGTGCCAGCAGTTACGGGAATAGCAATCAGCCCCAGCATTTT.

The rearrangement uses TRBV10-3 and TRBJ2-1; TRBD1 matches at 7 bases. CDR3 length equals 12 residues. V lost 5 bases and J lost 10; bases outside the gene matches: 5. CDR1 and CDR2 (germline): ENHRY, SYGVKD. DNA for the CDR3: TGTGCCATCAGTCCTAGCAGGGGGGAGCAGTTCTTC. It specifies CAISPSRGEQFF.

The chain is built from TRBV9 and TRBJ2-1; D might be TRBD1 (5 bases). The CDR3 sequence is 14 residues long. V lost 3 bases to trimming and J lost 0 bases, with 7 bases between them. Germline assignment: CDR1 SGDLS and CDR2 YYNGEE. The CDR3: CASSADSSYNEQFF. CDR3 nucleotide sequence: TGTGCCAGCAGCGCTGACAGCTCCTACAATGAGCAGTTCTTC. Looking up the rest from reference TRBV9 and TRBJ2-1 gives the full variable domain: DSGVTQTPKHLITATGQRVTLRCSPRSGDLSVYWYQQSLDQGLQFLIQYYNGEERAKGNILERFSAQQFPDLHSELNLSSLELGDSALYFCASSADSSYNEQFFGPGTRLTVL.

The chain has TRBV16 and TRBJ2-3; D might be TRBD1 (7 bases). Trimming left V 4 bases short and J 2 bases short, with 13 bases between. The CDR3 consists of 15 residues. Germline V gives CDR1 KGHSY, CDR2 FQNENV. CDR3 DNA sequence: TGTGCCAGCAGCCTTGGACAGGACTACACAGATACGCAGTATTTT. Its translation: CASSLGQDYTDTQYF.

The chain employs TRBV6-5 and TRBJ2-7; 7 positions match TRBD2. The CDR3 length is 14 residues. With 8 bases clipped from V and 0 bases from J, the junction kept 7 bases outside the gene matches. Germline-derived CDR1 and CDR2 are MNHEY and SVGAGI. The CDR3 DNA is TGTGCCAGCGGACTAGGGCCAGCCTCCTACGAGCAGTACTTC. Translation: CASGLGPASYEQYF.

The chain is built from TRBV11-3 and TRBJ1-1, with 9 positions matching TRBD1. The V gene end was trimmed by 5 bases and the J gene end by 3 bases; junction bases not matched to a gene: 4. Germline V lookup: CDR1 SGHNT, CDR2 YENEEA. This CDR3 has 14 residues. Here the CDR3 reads CASSPRTGDTEAFF. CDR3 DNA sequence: TGTGCCAGCAGCCCTAGGACAGGGGACACTGAAGCTTTCTTT.

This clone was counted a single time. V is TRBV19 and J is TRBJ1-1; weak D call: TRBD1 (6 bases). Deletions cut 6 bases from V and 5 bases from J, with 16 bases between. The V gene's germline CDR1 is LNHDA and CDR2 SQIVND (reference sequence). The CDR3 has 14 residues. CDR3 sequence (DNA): TGTGCCAGTAGCGAACAGGGCGTGGGGACTGAAGCTTTCTTT. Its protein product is CASSEQGVGTEAFF.

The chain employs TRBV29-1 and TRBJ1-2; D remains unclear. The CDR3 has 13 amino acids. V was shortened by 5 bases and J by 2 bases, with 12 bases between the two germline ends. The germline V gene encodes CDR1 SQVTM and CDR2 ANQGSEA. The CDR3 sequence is CSVLEALNYGYTF. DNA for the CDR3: TGCAGCGTTCTGGAGGCCCTAAACTATGGCTACACCTTC.